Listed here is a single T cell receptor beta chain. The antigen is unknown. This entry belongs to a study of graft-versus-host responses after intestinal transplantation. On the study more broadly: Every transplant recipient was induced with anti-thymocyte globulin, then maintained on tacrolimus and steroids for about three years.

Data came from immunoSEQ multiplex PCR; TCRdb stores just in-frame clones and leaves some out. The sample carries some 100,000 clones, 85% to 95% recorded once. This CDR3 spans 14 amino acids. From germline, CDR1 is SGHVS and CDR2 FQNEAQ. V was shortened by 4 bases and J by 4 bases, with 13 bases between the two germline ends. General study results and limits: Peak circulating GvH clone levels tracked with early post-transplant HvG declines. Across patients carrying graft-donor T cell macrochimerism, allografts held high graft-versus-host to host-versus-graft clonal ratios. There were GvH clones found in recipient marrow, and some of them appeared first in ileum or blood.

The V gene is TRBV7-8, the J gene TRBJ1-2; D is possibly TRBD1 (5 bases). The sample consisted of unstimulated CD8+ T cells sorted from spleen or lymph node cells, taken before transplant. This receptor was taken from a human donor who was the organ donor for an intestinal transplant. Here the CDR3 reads CASSSGQGAYGYTF. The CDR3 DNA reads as TGTGCCAGCAGCTCAGGTCAGGGTGCCTATGGCTACACCTTC.